The 3 T cell receptor beta chains below come from one sample, sequenced in a study of T cells after yellow fever vaccination. One entry per CDR3 protein, called by TCRdb with MiXCR from the 5' RACE reads. The sample includes around 320,000 distinct CDR3 sequences, about 4.5% seen only once; the top ten take roughly 21%. The sequencing used PBMCs, collected 15 days after the yellow fever booster vaccination. These receptors were collected from a man aged 18 to 35 who received the YFV17D yellow fever vaccine.

The chain recombines TRBV20-1 with TRBJ1-5; weak D call: TRBD1 (5 bases). The germline V gene has CDR1 DFQATT and CDR2 SNEGSKA (reference sequence). Trimming removed 7 bases from V and 2 bases from J, with 12 bases in between. The CDR3 has 13 residues. The DNA of the CDR3 is TGCAGTGTAAGGGGAGGAGGCAATCAGCCCCAGCATTTT. It codes for CSVRGGGNQPQHF.

This clonotype was counted at least ten times. The V call is TRBV24-1, the J call TRBJ1-2; TRBD1 is a possible D gene (5 bases). Germline V gene data show CDR1 as KGHDR and CDR2 as SFDVKD. This CDR3 contains 13 residues. Trimming removed 4 bases from V and 5 bases from J, with 10 bases in between. CDR3 in DNA: TGTGCCACCAGTGACAGGACACCATATGGCTACACCTTC. It encodes CATSDRTPYGYTF.

This clonotype has at least ten counts. This chain connects TRBV6-1 to TRBJ2-3, with 9 bases lining up with TRBD2. There are 15 residues in the CDR3. With 4 bases clipped from V and 1 base from J, the junction kept 3 bases outside the gene matches. The germline V gene encodes CDR1 MNHNS and CDR2 SASEGT. The CDR3 protein is CASSGIAGGTDTQYF. In DNA, the CDR3 is TGTGCCAGCAGTGGGATAGCGGGGGGCACAGATACGCAGTATTTT.